Listed below are T cell receptor beta chains from one sample, sequenced in a study of blood T cell repertoires in COVID-19. Generated by immunoSEQ multiplex PCR, the TCRdb table keeps only in-frame clones and is missing some. The sample shows about 230,000 clones, around 84% of them seen only once. Specimen: peripheral blood. Source of these receptors: a woman older than 75 with active or convalescent COVID-19. CDR3s include the opening cysteine and the closing phenylalanine or tryptophan. D genes are given only for firm matches. Rows may omit the clone size; those that give it use once, few, many or a size class.

clone size	D gene	V gene	J gene	CDR3 DNA	CDR3 protein
few	TRBD1	TRBV10-3	TRBJ1-6	TGTGCCATCAATGCAGGGGGCGATCTTAATTCACCCCTCCACTTT	CAINAGGDLNSPLHF
-	TRBD1	TRBV7-2	TRBJ1-2	TGTGCCAGCAGCTTAATACAGGGGGCGGGTGGCTACACCTTC	CASSLIQGAGGYTF
-	TRBD1	TRBV7-2	TRBJ1-1	TGTGCCAGCAGCTCTCAAGGACAGGCTTTGACTGAAGCTTTCTTT	CASSSQGQALTEAFF
-	-	TRBV6-2/TRBV6-3	TRBJ2-7	TGTGCCAGCAGTGACGACAACTACGAGCAGTACTTC	CASSDDNYEQYF
-	-	TRBV5-1	TRBJ2-7	TGCGCCAGCAGCTCGGGAGTCAGGAACGAGCAGTACTTC	CASSSGVRNEQYF
-	TRBD1	TRBV20-1	TRBJ1-2	TGCAGTGCTAGAGAGAGAGGACAGGGCTCCTTC	CSARERGQGSF
-	TRBD1	TRBV9	TRBJ2-7	TGTGCCAGCAGCGTAGATGGGGACAGGGGGGACGAGCAGTACTTC	CASSVDGDRGDEQYF
-	-	TRBV11-3	TRBJ1-2	TGTGCCAGCAGCCCGCTAGGACAAGAGGCTAACTATGGCTACACCTTC	CASSPLGQEANYGYTF
-	TRBD2	TRBV5-4	TRBJ2-1	TGTGCCAGCAGCCCGCTGGGGGGGGGAATTGACAATGAGCAGTTCTTC	CASSPLGGGIDNEQFF
once	-	TRBV11-3	TRBJ2-1	TGTGCCAGCAGCAAGCGACAGTACTCCTACAATGAGCAGTTCTTC	CASSKRQYSYNEQFF
-	-	TRBV5-4	TRBJ2-7	TGTGCCAGCAGCTTGAGGCACTTGGGCGACGAGCAGTACTTC	CASSLRHLGDEQYF
-	TRBD2	TRBV27	TRBJ2-1	TGTGCCAGCAGTTCCTCCTGGCGGGGGGGCCCTAGAAATGAGCAGTTCTTC	CASSSSWRGGPRNEQFF
-	-	TRBV4-1	TRBJ1-1	TGCGCCAGCAGAAAGGGGGGGGTCCGCACTGAAGCTTTCTTT	CASRKGGVRTEAFF
-	-	TRBV9	TRBJ1-1	TGTGCCAGCAGCGTAGATGCGGTTTCCTCCGCTGAAGCTTTCTTT	CASSVDAVSSAEAFF
-	-	TRBV21-1	TRBJ1-1	TGTGCCAGCAGCAAAGTTGAACCCAGGGTGGGCACTGAAGCTTTCTTT	CASSKVEPRVGTEAFF
-	-	TRBV6-2/TRBV6-3	TRBJ1-2	TGTGCCAGCAGTTACTACGGAGGGAACCCCTATGGCTACACCTTC	CASSYYGGNPYGYTF
few	TRBD1	TRBV11-2	TRBJ1-2	TGTGCCAGCAGCCCCGGTACAGGGGGGCATGGCTACACCTTC	CASSPGTGGHGYTF
-	TRBD1	TRBV3-1/TRBV3-2	TRBJ1-1	TGTGCCAGCAGCCGGAGGGGGACAGGGTCTGCTGAAGCTTTCTTT	CASSRRGTGSAEAFF
few	-	TRBV6-6	TRBJ2-7	TGTGCCAGCAGTTATTCGACAGGACCCTACGAGCAGTACTTC	CASSYSTGPYEQYF
-	TRBD2	TRBV18	TRBJ2-3	TGTGCCAGCTCACGTGGACTAGCAATGACAGATACGCAGTATTTT	CASSRGLAMTDTQYF